The 10 T cell receptor beta chains listed next were all sequenced from one sample in a study of regulatory T cells in long-lasting Graves disease. The authors built TCR beta libraries using iRepertoire HTBI primers and Arm-PCR of CDR3 regions. TCRdb re-analysed the multiplex PCR reads in MiXCR, keeping a single row per CDR3 protein. The table records roughly 500,000 distinct CDR3 sequences, under 25% of them present only once. The time point here: persistent/refractory GD, antithyroid drugs over 5 years with positive TRAb. Scientists built the TCR library using RNA that was extracted from PBMCs. Here the sequenced sample was peripheral blood mononuclear cells (PBMCs), taken when the disease was refractory, from a patient treated with antithyroid drugs. The receptors originated from a female donor with Graves disease.

In this sample, this clonotype turned up a few times. The chain employs TRBV15 and TRBJ1-4; D unresolved. The CDR3 length is 15 residues. With 6 bases removed from V and 7 bases from J, the gap between germline ends came to 18 bases. The germline V gene encodes CDR1 LNHNV and CDR2 YYDKDF (reference sequence). CDR3 region: CATRKEGPLFEKLFF. CDR3 nucleotide sequence: TGTGCCACCAGGAAAGAGGGTCCGCTTTTTGAAAAACTGTTTTTT. Full variable domain (outside the CDR3, taken from reference TRBV15 and TRBJ1-4): DAMVIQNPRYQVTQFGKPVTLSCSQTLNHNVMYWYQQKSSQAPKLLFHYYDKDFNNEADTPDNFQSRRPNTSFCFLDIRSPGLGDTAMYLCATRKEGPLFEKLFFGSGTQLSVL.

This clonotype was observed many times. The chain links TRBV28 to TRBJ2-7, with TRBD1 matching 7 bases. Germline V gives CDR1 MDHEN, CDR2 SYDVKM. The CDR3 has 15 amino acids. The V gene end was trimmed by 6 bases and the J gene end by 3 bases; junction bases not matched to a gene: 11. The CDR3 DNA sequence: TGTGCCAGCAGCCTCATAACCCGACAGGGCTACGAGCAGTACTTC. It specifies CASSLITRQGYEQYF.

This clonotype came up many times. This chain connects TRBV12-3 or TRBV12-4 to TRBJ1-5; TRBD1 aligns across 8 bases. Trimming removed 4 bases from V and 7 bases from J; junction bases left unmatched: 12. CDR3 size: 16 residues. The CDR3 DNA is TGTGCCAGCAGTTGGGGGACAGGTGCTGTACGGCAGCCCCAGCATTTT. Encoded protein: CASSWGTGAVRQPQHF.

The sample holds many counts of this clonotype. The chain combines TRBV27 with TRBJ2-7; TRBD2 aligns across 12 bases. The germline CDR1 and CDR2 sequences are MNHEY and SMNVEV (reference sequence). The CDR3 sequence is 15 residues long. V lost 8 bases and J lost 2; bases outside the gene matches: 7. CDR3 nucleotide sequence: TGTGCCAGCTCACCACTAGCGGGAGGCCCCTACGAGCAGTACTTC. Translated, it gives CASSPLAGGPYEQYF.

This clonotype was observed many times. V is TRBV5-6 and J is TRBJ2-7, with 9 bases matching TRBD2. The CDR3 has 13 amino acids. Germline V gene sequence: CDR1 SGHDT, CDR2 YYEEEE. V shed 0 bases, J shed 5 bases, and the junction held 0 bases outside the gene matches. CDR3 sequence reads: CASSLGLADEQYF. CDR3 DNA sequence: TGTGCCAGCAGCTTGGGACTAGCGGACGAGCAGTACTTC.

This clonotype was seen at least ten times. This chain uses TRBV28 with TRBJ1-2; maybe TRBD1 (5 bases). The CDR3 covers 10 residues. The germline V and J ends were trimmed by 7 bases and 5 bases, with 5 bases remaining between them. CDR1 and CDR2 from the germline V gene are MDHEN and SYDVKM. The DNA for the CDR3 is TGTGCCAGCAAGGGGTATGGCTACACCTTC. Protein: CASKGYGYTF.

The chain joins TRBV7-9 to TRBJ1-6; TRBD1 is a possible D gene (5 bases). The CDR3 has 12 amino acids. V shed 4 bases and J shed 12 bases, with 10 bases lying between them. The germline CDR1 and CDR2 sequences are SEHNR and FQNEAQ (reference sequence). CDR3 nucleotide sequence: TGTGCCAGCAGCTCAGGGTTAAGACCCCTCCACTTT. This encodes CASSSGLRPLHF.

On this clonotype itself: A much larger clone differs by one base, so this may be a read error. The CDR3 DNA reads as TGTGCCAACAGGGTGGGAGATGAAAAACTGTTTTTT. This translates into CANRVGDEKLFF. The chain joins TRBV6-1 to TRBJ1-4; possibly TRBD1 for D (6 bases). The CDR3 sequence is 12 residues long. Trimming stripped 10 bases from V and 6 bases from J, with 12 bases between. CDR1 is MNHNS, CDR2 SASEGT, per germline.

The chain has TRBV19 and TRBJ2-7; D uncertain. The CDR3 totals 17 residues. The germline V and J ends were trimmed by 6 bases and 3 bases, with 24 bases remaining between them. Germline V gene data show CDR1 as LNHDA and CDR2 as SQIVND (reference sequence). The CDR3 loop is CASSMAHFSSQLYEQYF. The CDR3 nucleotides are TGTGCCAGTAGCATGGCCCATTTCTCTTCGCAACTCTACGAGCAGTACTTC.

The sample holds many counts of this clonotype. The chain is built from TRBV11-2 and TRBJ2-7; 7 positions match TRBD1. CDR3 length: 16 residues. From germline, CDR1 is SGHAT and CDR2 FQNNGV. J was trimmed by 0 bases and V by 5 bases; bases with no gene match: 10. This chain's CDR3 is CASSRRTGLSSYEQYF. The CDR3 bases are TGTGCCAGCAGCAGGCGGACAGGTCTCAGCTCCTACGAGCAGTACTTC.